The 31 T cell receptor beta chains reported below all come from one sample, sequenced in a study of shared clonotypes between healthy human individuals. Produced via immunoSEQ multiplex PCR; TCRdb's table is partial and in-frame only. The sample carries approximately 470,000 clones, roughly 80% recorded once. Sequencing was done on a sample of PBMCs. The receptors shown here come from a woman between 40 and 55 years old in good health. Some clones in this sample may be carry-over from other donors' samples.

CDR3 coding DNA: TGTGCCAGCAGCCAAGTTGGGGGGGGTGAAGCTTTCTTT. This codes for CASSQVGGGEAFF. This chain links TRBV14 with TRBJ1-1, with a weak D call TRBD1 (5 bases). Germline CDR1 SGHDN, CDR2 FVKESK. The CDR3 consists of 13 residues. The ends were cut back, 1 base at V and 7 bases at J, with 10 bases in the middle.

This clone showed up just once. It is likely a read error: a sequence one base away is far more abundant. At the DNA level, this CDR3 is encoded by other sequences in the same sample as well. This chain joins TRBV4-2 and TRBJ2-5; D is possibly TRBD2 (5 bases). This CDR3 is 18 amino acids long. CDR1 and CDR2 (germline): LGHNA, YNFKEQ. V lost 1 base and J lost 5, with 23 bases in between. Here the CDR3 reads CASSQGSLAASRGETQYF. In DNA, the CDR3 is TGTGCCAGCAGCCAAGGGAGTTTGGCGGCTTCACGCGGGGAGACCCAGTACTTC.

Turning to this clone: A far larger clone differs by one base, so this is likely a read error. This sample also contains other DNA sequences that code for the same CDR3. This chain links TRBV19 with TRBJ2-6, with D tentatively TRBD1 or TRBD2 (5 bases each). Germline CDR1 and CDR2: LNHDA and SQIVND (reference sequence). Trimming shortened V by 3 bases and J by 4 bases, and 19 bases separated the two germline ends. The CDR3 totals 18 residues. CDR3 sequence (DNA): TGTGCCAGTAGTATTCCGGGACGGAAAGCCACAGGGGCCAACGTCCTGACTTTC. It translates to CASSIPGRKATGANVLTF.

This rearrangement joins TRBV5-1 to TRBJ2-1; no clear D. CDR1 is SGHRS, CDR2 YFSETQ, per germline. This CDR3 comprises 12 residues. The V end lost 4 bases, the J end lost 4 bases, and 6 bases lay between the germline ends. CDR3 in amino acids: CASSSDYNEQFF. CDR3 nucleotide sequence: TGCGCCAGCAGCAGCGATTACAATGAGCAGTTCTTC. Looking up the rest from reference TRBV5-1 and TRBJ2-1 gives the full variable domain: KAGVTQTPRYLIKTRGQQVTLSCSPISGHRSVSWYQQTPGQGLQFLFEYFSETQRNKGNFPGRFSGRQFSNSRSEMNVSTLELGDSALYLCASSSDYNEQFFGPGTRLTVL.

The chain combines TRBV29-1 with TRBJ2-7; TRBD2 is a possible D gene (5 bases). CDR1 and CDR2 from the germline V gene are SQVTM and ANQGSEA. The CDR3 spans 12 residues. V lost 1 base, J lost 3 bases, and 7 bases lay in between. DNA of the CDR3: TGCAGCGTTGAAGGGGCGGGCTACGAGCAGTACTTC. Its protein is CSVEGAGYEQYF.

The genes are TRBV25-1 and TRBJ2-3, with a weak D call TRBD2 (6 bases). Germline values: CDR1 MGHDK, CDR2 SYGVNS. This CDR3 spans 14 amino acids. The V gene lost 1 base and the J gene lost 4 bases, with 9 bases spanning the gap. This chain's CDR3 is CASSEFGTPDTQYF. CDR3 DNA sequence: TGTGCCAGCAGTGAATTTGGGACTCCAGATACGCAGTATTTT.

The chain combines TRBV7-9 with TRBJ1-3; D is unresolved. V lost 5 bases, J lost 3 bases, and 11 bases lay in between. CDR3 length equals 14 residues. In germline, CDR1 is SEHNR, CDR2 FQNEAQ (reference sequence). The CDR3 nucleotides read TGTGCCAGCAGCCCTGCGTCCGGTGGAAACACCATATATTTT. Its translation: CASSPASGGNTIYF.

The rearrangement uses TRBV6-5 and TRBJ2-1; no definite D call. Germline assignment: CDR1 MNHEY and CDR2 SVGAGI. The CDR3 has 15 amino acids. Trimming took off 0 bases at V and 9 bases at J, with 15 bases between the two ends. In DNA form, the CDR3 reads TGTGCCAGCAGTTACTCGCCGAGAACTACAAGTGAGCAGTTCTTC. Translated: CASSYSPRTTSEQFF.

The chain links TRBV9 to TRBJ1-2, with 8 positions matching TRBD1. The CDR3 runs to 18 residues. The J segment lost 3 bases and the V segment lost 0 bases, leaving 13 bases of the junction unmatched. The germline V gene has CDR1 SGDLS and CDR2 YYNGEE. CDR3 nucleotides: TGTGCCAGCAGCGTAGCCACACAGACAGGGGCGCTGGACTATGGCTACACCTTC. Protein product: CASSVATQTGALDYGYTF. Full variable domain (missing parts from reference TRBV9 and TRBJ1-2): DSGVTQTPKHLITATGQRVTLRCSPRSGDLSVYWYQQSLDQGLQFLIQYYNGEERAKGNILERFSAQQFPDLHSELNLSSLELGDSALYFCASSVATQTGALDYGYTFGSGTRLTVV.

This clone was picked up a small number of times. CDR3 DNA sequence: TGTGCCAGCAGCGCCGGCCTTAGGGGCTACGAGCAGTACTTC. Translation gives CASSAGLRGYEQYF. The J gene is TRBJ2-7, the V gene TRBV27; D may be TRBD1 (5 bases). V was clipped by 6 bases and J by 3 bases, with 15 bases between them. Germline V lookup: CDR1 MNHEY, CDR2 SMNVEV (reference sequence). The length of the CDR3 is 14 residues.

The V gene is TRBV4-1, the J gene TRBJ1-1; tentatively, D is TRBD1 (5 bases). Germline V gives CDR1 MGHRA, CDR2 YSYEKL. The CDR3 runs 15 residues. V was trimmed by 0 bases and J by 2 bases, leaving 10 bases between them. The CDR3 here is CASSQDRGFNTEAFF. Here the CDR3 DNA reads TGCGCCAGCAGCCAAGACCGGGGGTTCAACACTGAAGCTTTCTTT.

The V gene is TRBV7-9, the J gene TRBJ2-1; D is uncertain. The CDR3 sequence is 13 residues long. V shed 8 bases and J shed 0 bases, with 8 bases lying between them. Looked up from germline, CDR1 is SEHNR and CDR2 is FQNEAQ (reference sequence). The CDR3 spells CASGENSYNEQFF. CDR3 DNA: TGTGCCAGCGGAGAGAACTCCTACAATGAGCAGTTCTTC.

The genes are TRBV7-9 and TRBJ1-3; no firm D call. V lost 0 bases to trimming and J lost 3 bases, with 0 bases between them. The germline V gene encodes CDR1 SEHNR and CDR2 FQNEAQ (reference sequence). The length of the CDR3 is 12 residues. CDR3 loop: CASSLAGNTIYF. The CDR3 nucleotides are TGTGCCAGCAGCTTAGCTGGAAACACCATATATTTT.

With respect to this clone: This sequence is one base from a far larger clone and is likely a read error. The chain combines TRBV5-1 with TRBJ2-2; the match to TRBD2 covers 8 bases. Germline V lookup: CDR1 SGHRS, CDR2 YFSETQ. The CDR3 runs 16 residues. CDR3 sequence (DNA): TGCGCCAGCAGCTTGGGGACTAGCAGGAACACCGGGGGGCTGTTTTTT. Its protein is CASSLGTSRNTGGLFF. Variable domain in full (rest from reference TRBV5-1 and TRBJ2-2): KAGVTQTPRYLIKTRGQQVTLSCSPISGHRSVSWYQQTPGQGLQFLFEYFSETQRNKGNFPGRFSGRQFSNSRSEMNVSTLELGDSALYLCASSLGTSRNTGGLFFGEGSRLTVL.

This clone was seen a handful of times. The chain couples TRBV4-3 to TRBJ2-7, with 11 bases fitting TRBD2. Germline CDR1 reads LGHNA; CDR2 reads YSLEER. V gave up 0 bases and J gave up 5 bases; unmatched junction bases: 6. This CDR3 comprises 16 residues. The CDR3 DNA is TGCGCCAGCAGCCAAGATCACCTAGCGGGAGGCGACGAGCAGTACTTC. Translated, it gives CASSQDHLAGGDEQYF.

This chain connects TRBV7-8 to TRBJ1-5; D gene unclear. The germline gives CDR1 SGHVS, CDR2 FQNEAQ. The CDR3 is 13 residues long. V lost 2 bases and J lost 7, with 9 bases in between. DNA of the CDR3: TGTGCCAGCAGCTTATCAGTCTACCAGCCCCAGCATTTT. It is translated as CASSLSVYQPQHF.

This clone was seen a handful of times. The chain links TRBV27 to TRBJ2-7; weak D call: TRBD1 (5 bases). Germline V CDR1 and CDR2: MNHEY, SMNVEV (reference sequence). The CDR3 runs to 16 residues. Trimming took 0 bases from V and 3 from J, leaving 15 bases between them. For the CDR3, the DNA is TGTGCCAGCAGTTTATCAAGAAGACTTCAGGGCTACGAGCAGTACTTC. Amino acid sequence: CASSLSRRLQGYEQYF.

This clone has a single count. This chain connects TRBV10-3 to TRBJ2-3; D is possibly TRBD2 (6 bases). The germline V gene encodes CDR1 ENHRY and CDR2 SYGVKD. This CDR3 has 15 amino acids. Between the trimmed V and J ends, which lost 5 bases and 2 bases, there was a span of 14 bases. CDR3 sequence (DNA): TGTGCCATCAGTACCGGGACTTTAGACACAGATACGCAGTATTTT. As protein: CAISTGTLDTDTQYF.

This clone appeared a single time. The same CDR3 can be traced to other DNA sequences in this sample. The chain recombines TRBV30 with TRBJ2-7; tentatively, D is TRBD1 or TRBD2 (5 bases each). Trimming removed 0 bases from V and 6 bases from J, with 9 bases in between. The CDR3 is made up of 12 amino acids. Germline assignment: CDR1 GTSNPN and CDR2 SVGIG (reference sequence). CDR3 sequence reads: CAWSVRGPEQYF. In DNA form, the CDR3 reads TGTGCCTGGAGTGTCCGGGGACCCGAGCAGTACTTC. Supplemented by reference TRBV30 and TRBJ2-7, the full variable domain reads SQTIHQWPATLVQPVGSPLSLECTVEGTSNPNLYWYRQAAGRGLQLLFYSVGIGQISSEVPQNLSASRPQDRQFILSSKKLLLSDSGFYLCAWSVRGPEQYFGPGTRLTVT.

The J gene is TRBJ2-2, the V gene TRBV7-9, with unresolved D. Germline values: CDR1 SEHNR, CDR2 FQNEAQ (reference sequence). The V gene lost 2 bases and the J gene lost 3 bases, with 7 bases spanning the gap. This CDR3 contains 14 residues. The CDR3 is CASSLIGDTGELFF. The CDR3 DNA sequence: TGTGCCAGCAGCTTAATCGGTGACACCGGGGAGCTGTTTTTT.

In DNA form, the CDR3 reads TGTGCCAGCAGTTACTGGGGACAGGGCAGCGAGCAGTACTTC. Amino acid sequence: CASSYWGQGSEQYF. V gene TRBV6-5 combines with J gene TRBJ2-7, with TRBD1 identical over 9 bases. With V trimmed by 1 base and J by 6 bases, 4 bases remained unmatched. CDR1 MNHEY and CDR2 SVGAGI come from the germline V gene. This CDR3 has 14 residues.

V usage is TRBV5-1 and J usage is TRBJ2-1; maybe TRBD2 (6 bases). The CDR3 covers 16 residues. The germline gives CDR1 SGHRS, CDR2 YFSETQ. V dropped 3 bases and J dropped 4 bases, with 17 bases sitting between them. CDR3 loop: CASSSSSSASYNEQFF. The CDR3 DNA sequence: TGCGCCAGCAGCTCCTCATCTAGCGCAAGTTACAATGAGCAGTTCTTC.

The chain has TRBV20-1 and TRBJ1-1; D possibly corresponds to TRBD1 (6 bases). There are 11 residues in the CDR3. The germline CDR1 and CDR2 sequences are DFQATT and SNEGSKA (reference sequence). In nucleotides, the CDR3 is TGCGGACCACGGAAGGGGGCTGAAGCTTTCTTT. Protein: CGPRKGAEAFF.

As to this clone: A far larger clone is one base from this, pointing to a likely read error. The genes are TRBV4-3 and TRBJ1-2; maybe TRBD1 (5 bases). The V gene's germline CDR1 is LGHNA and CDR2 YSLEER. CDR3 size: 15 residues. Trimming removed 0 bases at V and 8 bases at J, with 16 bases between. Written as DNA, the CDR3 is TGCGCCAGCAGCCAAGATGCCGAGGGGACTTTGGGCTACACCTTC. Translated: CASSQDAEGTLGYTF.

CDR3 in DNA: TGTGCCAGCAGCTCAGGACAGGAGCAGTTCTTC. It codes for CASSSGQEQFF. This chain uses TRBV7-3 with TRBJ2-1; D is perhaps TRBD1 (6 bases). The CDR3 is 11 residues long. Trimming pared 4 bases from V and 10 bases from J, leaving 8 bases between. From germline, CDR1 is SGHTA and CDR2 FQGTGA.

The rearrangement uses TRBV10-2 and TRBJ1-1; D not resolved. This CDR3 has 14 amino acids. CDR1 is WSHSY, CDR2 SAAADI, per germline. V dropped 2 bases and J dropped 0 bases, with 7 bases sitting between them. The CDR3 loop reads CASSEPRMNTEAFF. CDR3 nucleotides: TGCGCCAGCAGTGAGCCAAGAATGAACACTGAAGCTTTCTTT.

In regard to this clone: The same CDR3 can be traced to other DNA sequences in this sample. This chain links TRBV28 with TRBJ2-7; TRBD1 might be the D (6 bases). The CDR3 loop spans 14 amino acids. V was shortened by 3 bases and J by 1 base, with 10 bases between the two germline ends. In germline, CDR1 is MDHEN, CDR2 SYDVKM. CDR3 protein: CASSFEGGSYEQYF. CDR3 coding DNA: TGTGCCAGCAGTTTTGAAGGGGGATCCTACGAGCAGTACTTC.

V and J are TRBV27 and TRBJ2-7; TRBD2 agrees at 8 bases. V was clipped by 8 bases and J by 4 bases; unmatched bases: 7. Germline assignment: CDR1 MNHEY and CDR2 SMNVEV (reference sequence). The CDR3 runs 13 residues. This CDR3 is CASAPGGPYEQYF. The CDR3 DNA sequence: TGTGCCAGCGCACCGGGAGGGCCTTACGAGCAGTACTTC.

The chain employs TRBV4-1 and TRBJ1-5; 8 bases are shared with TRBD1. Looked up from germline, CDR1 is MGHRA and CDR2 is YSYEKL. The CDR3 consists of 20 residues. V lost 2 bases to trimming and J lost 1 base; unmatched junction nucleotides: 16. The CDR3: CASSQTLPSGGGPSNQPQHF. CDR3 DNA: TGCGCCAGCAGCCAAACCCTTCCTTCAGGGGGCGGGCCGAGCAATCAGCCCCAGCATTTT.

This clone has more than one count but fewer than ten. The same CDR3 can be traced to other DNA sequences in this sample. The chain has TRBV5-1 and TRBJ2-7; maybe TRBD1 (6 bases). With 0 bases removed from V and 3 bases from J, the gap between germline ends came to 7 bases. The CDR3 spans 13 residues. Germline V gene sequence: CDR1 SGHRS, CDR2 YFSETQ. The CDR3 sequence: CASSLGGGYEQYF. In nucleotides, the CDR3 is TGCGCCAGCAGCTTGGGAGGGGGCTACGAGCAGTACTTC. Drawing the rest from reference TRBV5-1 and TRBJ2-7, the complete variable domain is KAGVTQTPRYLIKTRGQQVTLSCSPISGHRSVSWYQQTPGQGLQFLFEYFSETQRNKGNFPGRFSGRQFSNSRSEMNVSTLELGDSALYLCASSLGGGYEQYFGPGTRLTVT.

The chain has TRBV19 and TRBJ1-2; D may be TRBD1 (6 bases). Deletions cut 8 bases from V and 4 bases from J, with 14 bases between. This CDR3 comprises 13 residues. Germline lookup yields CDR1 LNHDA and CDR2 SQIVND (reference sequence). CDR3 DNA sequence: TGTGCCAGTCGGGGGGCCGATTCCTATGGCTACACCTTC. It specifies CASRGADSYGYTF.